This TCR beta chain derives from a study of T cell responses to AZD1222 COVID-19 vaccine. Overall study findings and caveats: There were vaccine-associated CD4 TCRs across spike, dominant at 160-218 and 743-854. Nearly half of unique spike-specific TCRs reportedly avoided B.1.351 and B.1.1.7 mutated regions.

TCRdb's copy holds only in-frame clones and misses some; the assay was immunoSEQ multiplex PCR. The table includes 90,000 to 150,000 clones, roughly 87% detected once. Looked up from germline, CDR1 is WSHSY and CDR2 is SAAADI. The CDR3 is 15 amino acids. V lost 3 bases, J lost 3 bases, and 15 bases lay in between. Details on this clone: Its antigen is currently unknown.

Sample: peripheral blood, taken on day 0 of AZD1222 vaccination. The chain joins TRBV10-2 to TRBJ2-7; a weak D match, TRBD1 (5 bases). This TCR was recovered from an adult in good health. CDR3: CASSDRQSSDYEQYF. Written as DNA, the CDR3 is TGCGCCAGCAGTGACCGACAGTCATCCGACTACGAGCAGTACTTC.